This record looks at one T cell receptor beta chain sequence and its context. This clonotype was detected only once. This clone's antigen is unknown. Germline and junction disagree at one end, which may indicate a read error. RNA was extracted from bulk unsorted tissue and checked for quality with a NanoDrop ND-1000 and an Agilent 2100. The normal lung samples consisted of distant non-tumor tissue collected more than 3 cm from the tumor edge. All donors had newly diagnosed lung cancer, had not received prior chemotherapy, and were admitted for thoracic surgery in China between August and November 2014. Anyone who had undergone radiotherapy or chemotherapy before, or who had another cancer at the same time, was left out of the study. Surgical tissue pieces of 1-2 cm3 were preserved in RNAlater solution and stored at -80 °C until use. From a lookup of the germline V gene, CDR1 and CDR2 are SGHAT and FQNNGV. The CDR3 contains 15 residues, cysteine and phenylalanine counted. Only the CDR3 region is kept as DNA, spanning 45 bases read in frame from base 1.

The library relied on multiplex PCR. Sequencing was performed on an Illumina HiSeq 2500. Following protocols modified from ARM-PCR, the researchers constructed TCRbeta libraries through three rounds of nested PCR with primers (Table S4). Before sequencing, PCR products of 200-500 bp were excised from the gel and purified with the QIAquick gel extraction kit. On the authors' methods: Reads were cleaned using Trimmomatic, were merged into complete CDR3 sequences using FLASH, and were assigned to V(D)J germline segments using MiTCR. Clonal diversity was computed as the inverse Simpson's index with VDJtools. In-frame sequences lacking a premature stop codon were counted as productive reads. TCRdb redid the processing of the public reads, applying fastp at Q25 and MiXCR, and retained in-frame beta chains. Identical CDR3 proteins give one entry, which carries the most common genes and DNA. TCRdb assigned the V and J calls; the authors' analysis was not used. Present in this sample are 60,000 to 100,000 distinct CDR3 sequences, around 76% of which were seen just once. The ten top clones hold around 40% of the sample.

This sample is part of a study of tumor and adjacent non-tumor tissue in lung cancer listed by TCRdb under 2018. The study in broad terms: The cohort included about a dozen adenocarcinoma, a couple of squamous cell carcinoma and 1 small cell lung cancer patients. Using bulk TCRbeta repertoires from approximately 15 lung cancer patients, the study set lung tumor tissue side by side with matched distant non-tumor lung tissue. A few dozen paired specimens, one tumor and one normal lung sample per patient, were profiled by TCRbeta CDR3 sequencing. The approximately 15 enrolled patients, of whom some ten were men and 5 were women, were aged about 31 to 85 years and were diagnosed with TNM stage I to III disease. Sequencing produced about 130,000,000 productive TCRbeta reads in total, an average of approximately 4.2 million reads per sample.

Beyond this particular receptor, the publication reports: The top 100 clones accounted for a significantly larger cumulative portion of the repertoire in normal lung than in tumor tissue. Peripheral blood was not sequenced, so blood TCRbeta repertoires were not examined in the lung cancer patients of the study. TCR diversity was significantly higher in younger patients, and greater tumor TCR diversity was associated with shorter overall survival and shorter disease-free survival. Only about 15 patients were in the cohort, and the authors stated that larger samples and more detailed clinical data are needed. Tumor tissue showed significantly greater TCR diversity (inverse Simpson) than normal lung tissue (about 400 vs 180, P = 0.0075, Mann-Whitney U test). Neither the sequencing platform nor unique molecular identifiers are named or mentioned anywhere in the methods.

This TCR came from a man between 70 and 80 years old with non-small cell lung cancer. The sample consisted of distant non-tumor lung tissue. Recombination linked TRBV11-2 to TRBJ1-1, with the D gene not confidently named. The sequence in DNA is TGTGCCAGTAGCTTAGCCAATTCAACGAACACTGAAGCTTTCTTT. This sequence encodes CASSLANSTNTEAFF. The full variable domain, completed from the reference TRBV11-2 and TRBJ1-1 proteins outside the CDR3, reads EAGVAQSPRYKIIEKRQSVAFWCNPISGHATLYWYQQILGQGPKLLIQFQNNGVVDDSQLPKDRFSAERLKGVDSTLKIQPAKLEDSAVYLCASSLANSTNTEAFFGQGTRLTVV.